Listed here are 14 T cell receptor beta chains from one sample, sequenced in a study of blood T cells in healthy people across ages. A second PCR, run for about 7 to 11 cycles, used a sample-barcoded 5' primer plus a J-beta primer mix. TCRdb re-called the 5' RACE reads through MiXCR, storing one row per CDR3 protein. The sample yields hundreds of thousands of distinct CDR3 sequences, just under 25% seen once. The sample was also reused in another study, on T cells of mothers and their children.

Sequencing was carried out using blood. These receptor sequences come from a boy between 10 and 17 years old in good health.

This clonotype was counted a few times. This chain connects TRBV20-1 to TRBJ2-5; 7 bases line up with TRBD2. The DNA matches TRBJ2-1 better at its end, which makes the J call doubtful. The V gene's germline CDR1 is DFQATT and CDR2 SNEGSKA (reference sequence). This CDR3 has 12 amino acids. CDR3 bases: TGCGGTGGGAGGGAGGCCGGTAATGAGCAGTTCTTC. Protein product: CGGREAGNEQFF.

The sample holds many counts of this clonotype. The rearrangement links TRBV20-1 to TRBJ2-2, with 11 bases identical to TRBD2. Germline CDR1 and CDR2: DFQATT and SNEGSKA (reference sequence). This CDR3 is built from 16 residues. Losses at the gene ends were 0 bases for V and 5 bases for J; bases not matched to a gene: 5. The chain's CDR3 is CSAREMTSGITGELFF. The CDR3 region has the DNA TGCAGTGCTAGAGAAATGACTAGCGGGATAACCGGGGAGCTGTTTTTT.

The table lists this clonotype with a few counts. This chain links TRBV7-9 with TRBJ2-3; TRBD2 aligns across 8 bases. Germline CDR1 is SEHNR and CDR2 is FQNEAQ (reference sequence). Unmatched junction bases numbered 8, after V lost 6 bases and J lost 3 bases. This CDR3 has 15 amino acids. In DNA, the CDR3 is TGTGCCAGCAGTTTGACTAGCGAATGGACAGATACGCAGTATTTT. It encodes CASSLTSEWTDTQYF.

This clonotype occurred a few times. The chain joins TRBV29-1 to TRBJ1-1, with a tentative D call TRBD1 (5 bases). This CDR3 spans 12 amino acids. Trimming removed 7 bases at V and 6 bases at J, with 15 bases between. The germline CDR1 and CDR2 sequences are SQVTM and ANQGSEA. The CDR3: CSDNRLGAEAFF. The CDR3 coding sequence is TGCAGCGACAACAGGTTGGGCGCTGAAGCTTTCTTT.

The chain joins TRBV6-1 to TRBJ2-1, with 8 bases that match TRBD1. V lost 8 bases to trimming and J lost 0 bases; unmatched junction nucleotides: 18. The CDR3 length is 19 residues. Germline assignment: CDR1 MNHNS and CDR2 SASEGT. The CDR3 DNA reads as TGTGCCAGCGTAAGGGGCAGGGGGCGGCACCCTCTCTCCTACAATGAGCAGTTCTTC. This encodes CASVRGRGRHPLSYNEQFF.

This clonotype was counted only a few times. V usage is TRBV4-1 and J usage is TRBJ2-7, with no clear D. The CDR3 consists of 15 residues. From germline, CDR1 is MGHRA and CDR2 YSYEKL. Trimming stripped 2 bases from V and 4 bases from J, with 15 bases between. CDR3 sequence (DNA): TGCGCCAGCAGCCAAATGGAGAAGGGCCCGTACGAGCAGTACTTC. It specifies CASSQMEKGPYEQYF.

The gene calls are TRBV7-8 and TRBJ2-5, with 7 positions matching TRBD1. V lost 5 bases and J lost 0; bases outside the gene matches: 12. CDR1 is SGHVS and CDR2 is FQNEAQ in the germline V gene. The CDR3 contains 17 residues. The CDR3 here is CASSPEGALNYQETQYF. The CDR3 coding sequence is TGTGCCAGCAGCCCTGAGGGGGCCTTAAATTACCAAGAGACCCAGTACTTC.

This clonotype was seen a few times. The chain is built from TRBV20-1 and TRBJ2-5; tentative D call: TRBD2 (6 bases). Germline values: CDR1 DFQATT, CDR2 SNEGSKA (reference sequence). The V end was cut by 4 bases, the J end by 4 bases, with 10 bases between. The length of the CDR3 is 12 residues. The CDR3 sequence: CSATRGGETQYF. CDR3 in DNA: TGCAGTGCTACACGGGGAGGAGAGACCCAGTACTTC.

This clonotype was seen only a few times. The chain is built from TRBV29-1 and TRBJ2-5, with TRBD1 matching 11 bases. The J call may be mistaken, given a closer DNA end match to TRBJ2-7. The CDR3 length is 16 residues. Germline V gene lookup returns CDR1 SQVTM and CDR2 ANQGSEA. The CDR3 loop is CSVENGGTGGPYEQYF. Written as DNA, the CDR3 is TGCAGCGTTGAGAATGGGGGGACAGGGGGGCCCTACGAGCAGTACTTC.

This clonotype has a handful of counts. The chain recombines TRBV7-9 with TRBJ2-1; TRBD1 matches at 10 bases. This CDR3 contains 17 residues. The germline CDR1 and CDR2 sequences are SEHNR and FQNEAQ (reference sequence). V was pared by 5 bases and J by 3 bases, with 10 bases of the junction left unmatched. The CDR3 spells CASSLFEGTGVYNEQFF. The CDR3 DNA follows: TGTGCCAGCAGCCTCTTTGAAGGGACAGGGGTCTACAATGAGCAGTTCTTC.

The chain uses TRBV20-1 and TRBJ2-5; no firm D call. The germline V gene has CDR1 DFQATT and CDR2 SNEGSKA (reference sequence). The CDR3 length is 14 residues. The V and J ends lost 0 bases and 3 bases respectively, with 11 bases between them. CDR3 in DNA: TGCAGTGCTAGAGATCCTCGGAGAGAAGAGACCCAGTACTTC. This sequence encodes CSARDPRREETQYF.

The V call is TRBV11-2, the J call TRBJ2-2, with unresolved D. This CDR3 comprises 17 residues. V was shortened by 0 bases and J by 5 bases, with 16 bases between the two germline ends. Germline CDR1 SGHAT, CDR2 FQNNGV. The CDR3 DNA reads TGTGCCAGCAGCTTAGATTCACTTACCGCTGTGACCGGGGAGCTGTTTTTT. Its protein is CASSLDSLTAVTGELFF.

The chain joins TRBV21-1 to TRBJ2-3; the table's D call, TRBD1, has no DNA check behind it. TRBV21-1 is recorded as a pseudogene. The CDR3 totals 14 residues. This CDR3 reads CASSWRGSTDTQYF. DNA of the CDR3: TGTGCCAGCAGCTGGCGGGGCAGCACAGATACGCAGTATTTT.

This clonotype was observed a handful of times. The chain is built from TRBV14 and TRBJ2-5, with no clear D. The J call may be incorrect, as the DNA end agrees better with TRBJ2-7. This CDR3 has 14 residues. Germline V lookup: CDR1 SGHDN, CDR2 FVKESK. The CDR3 coding sequence is TGTGCCAGCAGCCAAGGGACGGAACCCTACGAGCAGTACTTC. The encoded protein is CASSQGTEPYEQYF.